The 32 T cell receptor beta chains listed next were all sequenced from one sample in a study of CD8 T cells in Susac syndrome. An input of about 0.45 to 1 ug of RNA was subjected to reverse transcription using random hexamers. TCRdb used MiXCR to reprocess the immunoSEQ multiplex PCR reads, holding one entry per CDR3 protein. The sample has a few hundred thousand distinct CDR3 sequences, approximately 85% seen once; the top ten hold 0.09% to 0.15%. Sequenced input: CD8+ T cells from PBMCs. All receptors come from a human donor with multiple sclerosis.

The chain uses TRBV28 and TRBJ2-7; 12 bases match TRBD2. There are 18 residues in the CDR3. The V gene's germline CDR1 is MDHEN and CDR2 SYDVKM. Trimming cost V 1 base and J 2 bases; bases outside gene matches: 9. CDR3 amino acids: CASSLFPSGTSGPYEQYF. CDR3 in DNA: TGTGCCAGCAGTTTATTTCCGTCCGGGACTAGCGGGCCCTACGAGCAGTACTTC.

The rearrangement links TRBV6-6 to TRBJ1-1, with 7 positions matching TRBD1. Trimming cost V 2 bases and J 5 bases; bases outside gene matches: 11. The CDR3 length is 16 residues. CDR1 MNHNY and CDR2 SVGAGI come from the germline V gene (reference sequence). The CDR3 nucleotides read TGTGCCAGCAGTTACATCAACAGGGGAAGGGAAACTGAAGCTTTCTTT. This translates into CASSYINRGRETEAFF.

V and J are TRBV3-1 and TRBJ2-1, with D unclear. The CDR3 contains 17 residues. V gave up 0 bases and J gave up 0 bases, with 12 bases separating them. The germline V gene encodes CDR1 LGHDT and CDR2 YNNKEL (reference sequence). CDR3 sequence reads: CASSQDIPPFSYNEQFF. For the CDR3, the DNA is TGTGCCAGCAGCCAAGATATCCCCCCCTTCTCCTACAATGAGCAGTTCTTC.

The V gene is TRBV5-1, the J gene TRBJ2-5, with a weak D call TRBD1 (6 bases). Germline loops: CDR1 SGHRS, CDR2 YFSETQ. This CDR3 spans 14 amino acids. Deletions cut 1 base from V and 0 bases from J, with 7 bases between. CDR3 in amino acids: CASSLRGNQETQYF. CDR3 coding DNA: TGCGCCAGCAGCTTGAGGGGGAACCAAGAGACCCAGTACTTC.

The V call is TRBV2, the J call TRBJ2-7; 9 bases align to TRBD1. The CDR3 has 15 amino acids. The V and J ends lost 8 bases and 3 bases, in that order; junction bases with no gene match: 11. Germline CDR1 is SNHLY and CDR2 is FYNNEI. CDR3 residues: CASLGQGTRNYEQYF. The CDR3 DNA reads TGTGCCAGCTTAGGACAGGGGACACGCAACTACGAGCAGTACTTC.

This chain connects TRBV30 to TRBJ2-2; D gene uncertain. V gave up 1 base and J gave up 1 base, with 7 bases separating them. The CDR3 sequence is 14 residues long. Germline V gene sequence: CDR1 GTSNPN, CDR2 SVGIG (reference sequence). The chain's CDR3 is CAWSDRLNTGELFF. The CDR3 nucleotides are TGTGCCTGGAGTGACAGATTGAACACCGGGGAGCTGTTTTTT.

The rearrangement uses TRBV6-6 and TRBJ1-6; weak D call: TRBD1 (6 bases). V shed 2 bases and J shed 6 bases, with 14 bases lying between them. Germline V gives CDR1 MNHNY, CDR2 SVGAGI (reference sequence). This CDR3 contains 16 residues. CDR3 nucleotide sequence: TGTGCCAGCAGTTACATTGGACAGTGGGGTAATTCACCCCTCCACTTT. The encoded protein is CASSYIGQWGNSPLHF.

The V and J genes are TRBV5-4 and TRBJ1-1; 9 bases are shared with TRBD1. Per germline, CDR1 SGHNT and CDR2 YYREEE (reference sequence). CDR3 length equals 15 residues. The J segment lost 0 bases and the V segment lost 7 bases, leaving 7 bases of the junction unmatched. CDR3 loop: CASLNRGQMNTEAFF. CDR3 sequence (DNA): TGTGCCAGCCTTAACAGGGGGCAAATGAACACTGAAGCTTTCTTT.

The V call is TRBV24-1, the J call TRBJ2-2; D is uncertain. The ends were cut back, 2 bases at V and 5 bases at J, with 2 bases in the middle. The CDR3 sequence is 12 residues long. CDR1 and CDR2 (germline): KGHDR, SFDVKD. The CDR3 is CATSDWTGELFF. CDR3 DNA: TGTGCCACCAGTGATTGGACCGGGGAGCTGTTTTTT.

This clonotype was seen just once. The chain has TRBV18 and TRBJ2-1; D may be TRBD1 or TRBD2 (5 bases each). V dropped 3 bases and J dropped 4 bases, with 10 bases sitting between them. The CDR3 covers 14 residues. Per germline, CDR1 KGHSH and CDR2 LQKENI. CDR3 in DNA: TGTGCCAGCTCACCGCCGGGACCGTACAATGAGCAGTTCTTC. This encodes CASSPPGPYNEQFF.

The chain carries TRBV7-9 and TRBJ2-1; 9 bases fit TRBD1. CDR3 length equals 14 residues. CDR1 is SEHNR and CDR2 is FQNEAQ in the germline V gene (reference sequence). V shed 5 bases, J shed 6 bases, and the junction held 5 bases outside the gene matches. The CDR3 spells CASSLLTGGNEQFF. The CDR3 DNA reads TGTGCCAGCAGCCTCCTGACAGGGGGCAATGAGCAGTTCTTC.

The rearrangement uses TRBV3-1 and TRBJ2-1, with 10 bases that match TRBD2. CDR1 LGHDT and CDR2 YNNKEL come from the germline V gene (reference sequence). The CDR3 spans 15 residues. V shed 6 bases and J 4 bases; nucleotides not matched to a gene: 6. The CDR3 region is CASSPTSGIYNEQFF. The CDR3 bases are TGTGCCAGCAGTCCCACTAGCGGGATTTACAATGAGCAGTTCTTC.

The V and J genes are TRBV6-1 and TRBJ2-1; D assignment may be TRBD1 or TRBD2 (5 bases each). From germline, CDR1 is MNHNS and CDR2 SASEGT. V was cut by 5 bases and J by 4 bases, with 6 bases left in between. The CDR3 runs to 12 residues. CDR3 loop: CASSWGYNEQFF. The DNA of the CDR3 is TGTGCCAGCAGTTGGGGGTACAATGAGCAGTTCTTC.

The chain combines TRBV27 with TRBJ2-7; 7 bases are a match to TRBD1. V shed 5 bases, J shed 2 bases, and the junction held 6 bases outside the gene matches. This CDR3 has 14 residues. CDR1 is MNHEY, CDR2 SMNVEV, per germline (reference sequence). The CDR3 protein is CASSAPGGAYEQYF. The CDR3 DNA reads TGTGCCAGCAGTGCGCCAGGGGGAGCCTACGAGCAGTACTTC.

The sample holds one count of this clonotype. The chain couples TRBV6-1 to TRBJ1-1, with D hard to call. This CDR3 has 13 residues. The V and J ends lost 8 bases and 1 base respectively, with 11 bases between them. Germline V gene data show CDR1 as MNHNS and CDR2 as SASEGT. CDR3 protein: CASLGGRNTEAFF. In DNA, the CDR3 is TGTGCCAGCTTAGGAGGGAGGAACACTGAAGCTTTCTTT.

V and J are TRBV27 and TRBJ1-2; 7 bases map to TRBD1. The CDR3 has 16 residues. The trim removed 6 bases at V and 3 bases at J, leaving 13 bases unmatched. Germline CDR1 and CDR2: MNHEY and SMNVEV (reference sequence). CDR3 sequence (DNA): TGTGCCAGCAGCATATTACCGACAGGGACCCACTATGGCTACACCTTC. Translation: CASSILPTGTHYGYTF.

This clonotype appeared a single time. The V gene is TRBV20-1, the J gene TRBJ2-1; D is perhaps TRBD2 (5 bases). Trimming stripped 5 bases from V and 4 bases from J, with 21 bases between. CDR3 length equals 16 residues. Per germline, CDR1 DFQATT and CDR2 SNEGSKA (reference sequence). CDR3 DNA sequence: TGCAGTGCTGACTTCCCCCGGGGAGCGGCGTACAATGAGCAGTTCTTC. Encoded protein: CSADFPRGAAYNEQFF.

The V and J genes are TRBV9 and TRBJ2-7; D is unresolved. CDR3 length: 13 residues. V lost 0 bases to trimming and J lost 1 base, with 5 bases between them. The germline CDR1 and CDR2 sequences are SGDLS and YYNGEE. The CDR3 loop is CASSVASSYEQYF. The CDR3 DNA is TGTGCCAGCAGCGTAGCGTCTTCCTACGAGCAGTACTTC.

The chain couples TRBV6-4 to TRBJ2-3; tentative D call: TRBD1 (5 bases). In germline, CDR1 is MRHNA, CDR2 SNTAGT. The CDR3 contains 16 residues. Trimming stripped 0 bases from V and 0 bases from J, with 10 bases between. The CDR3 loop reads CASSDSSRVSTDTQYF. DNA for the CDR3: TGTGCCAGCAGTGACTCGTCCAGGGTGAGCACAGATACGCAGTATTTT.

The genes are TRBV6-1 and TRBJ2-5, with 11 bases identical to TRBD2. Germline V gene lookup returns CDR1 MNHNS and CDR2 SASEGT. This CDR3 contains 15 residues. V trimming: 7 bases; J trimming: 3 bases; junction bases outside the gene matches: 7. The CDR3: CASTEGLAEKETQYF. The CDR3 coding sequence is TGTGCCAGCACCGAGGGACTAGCGGAGAAAGAGACCCAGTACTTC.

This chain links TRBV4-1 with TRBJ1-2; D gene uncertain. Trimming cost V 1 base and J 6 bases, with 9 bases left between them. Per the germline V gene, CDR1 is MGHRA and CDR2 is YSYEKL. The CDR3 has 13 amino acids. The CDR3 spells CASSQGEVNGYTF. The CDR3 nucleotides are TGCGCCAGCAGCCAAGGTGAGGTAAATGGCTACACCTTC.

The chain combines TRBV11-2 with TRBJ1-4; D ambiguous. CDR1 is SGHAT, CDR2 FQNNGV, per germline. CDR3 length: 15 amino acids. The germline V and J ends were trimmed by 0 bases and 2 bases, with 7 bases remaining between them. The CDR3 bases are TGTGCCAGCAGCTTAGAGGCGGGGACTAATGAAAAACTGTTTTTT. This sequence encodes CASSLEAGTNEKLFF.

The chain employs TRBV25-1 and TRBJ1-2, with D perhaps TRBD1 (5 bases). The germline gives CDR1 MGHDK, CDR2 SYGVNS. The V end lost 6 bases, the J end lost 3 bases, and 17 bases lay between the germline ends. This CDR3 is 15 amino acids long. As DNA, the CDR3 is TGTGCCAGCAGGGGGCAGGCCGGGAGGGACTATGGCTACACCTTC. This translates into CASRGQAGRDYGYTF.

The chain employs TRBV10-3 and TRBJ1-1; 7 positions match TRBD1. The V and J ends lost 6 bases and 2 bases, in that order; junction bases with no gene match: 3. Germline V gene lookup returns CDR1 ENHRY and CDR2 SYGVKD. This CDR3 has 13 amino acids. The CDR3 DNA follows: TGTGCCATCAGGACAGGGCTCAACACTGAAGCTTTCTTT. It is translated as CAIRTGLNTEAFF.

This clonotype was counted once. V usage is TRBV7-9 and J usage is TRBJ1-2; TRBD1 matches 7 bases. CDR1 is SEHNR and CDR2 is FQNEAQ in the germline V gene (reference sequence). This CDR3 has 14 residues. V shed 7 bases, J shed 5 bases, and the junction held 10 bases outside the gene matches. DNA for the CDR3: TGTGCCAGCACAGGGACAGCCTCTTGGTATGGCTACACCTTC. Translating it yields CASTGTASWYGYTF.

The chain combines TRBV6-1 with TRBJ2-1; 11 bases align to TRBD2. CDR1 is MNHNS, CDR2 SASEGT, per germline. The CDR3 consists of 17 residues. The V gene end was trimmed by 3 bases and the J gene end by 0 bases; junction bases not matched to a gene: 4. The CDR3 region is CASSDHTSGSSYNEQFF. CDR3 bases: TGTGCCAGCAGTGATCACACTAGCGGGAGCTCCTACAATGAGCAGTTCTTC.

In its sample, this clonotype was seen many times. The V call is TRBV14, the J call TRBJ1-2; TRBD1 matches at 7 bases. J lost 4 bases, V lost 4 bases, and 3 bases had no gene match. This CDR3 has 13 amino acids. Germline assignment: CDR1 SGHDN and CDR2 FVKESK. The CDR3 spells CASSPGTVYGYTF. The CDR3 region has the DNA TGTGCCAGCAGCCCCGGGACAGTCTATGGCTACACCTTC.

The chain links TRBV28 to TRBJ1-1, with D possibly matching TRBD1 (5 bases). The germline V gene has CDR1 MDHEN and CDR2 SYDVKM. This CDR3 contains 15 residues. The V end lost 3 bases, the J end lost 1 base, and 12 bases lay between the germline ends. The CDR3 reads CASSFQSGANTEAFF. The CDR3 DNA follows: TGTGCCAGCAGTTTTCAGTCCGGGGCGAACACTGAAGCTTTCTTT.

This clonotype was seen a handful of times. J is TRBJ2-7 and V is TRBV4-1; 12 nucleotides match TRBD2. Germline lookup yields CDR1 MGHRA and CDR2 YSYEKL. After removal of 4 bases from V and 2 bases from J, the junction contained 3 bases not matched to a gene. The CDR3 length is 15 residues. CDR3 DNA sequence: TGCGCCAGCAGCCCGCTAGCGGGGGGGACCTACGAGCAGTACTTC. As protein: CASSPLAGGTYEQYF.

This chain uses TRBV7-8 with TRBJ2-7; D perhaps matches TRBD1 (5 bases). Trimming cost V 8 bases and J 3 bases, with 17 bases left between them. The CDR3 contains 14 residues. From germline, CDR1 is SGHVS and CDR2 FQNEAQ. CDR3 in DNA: TGTGCCAGCGGAATCCAGACAGTTTTCTACGAGCAGTACTTC. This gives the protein CASGIQTVFYEQYF.

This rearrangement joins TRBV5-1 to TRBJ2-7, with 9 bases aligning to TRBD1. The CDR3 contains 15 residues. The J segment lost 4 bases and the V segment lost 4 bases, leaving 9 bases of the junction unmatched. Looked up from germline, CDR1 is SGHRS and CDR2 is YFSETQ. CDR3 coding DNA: TGCGCCAGCAGCGCCCCCGGGACAGGGCCTTACGAGCAGTACTTC. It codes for CASSAPGTGPYEQYF. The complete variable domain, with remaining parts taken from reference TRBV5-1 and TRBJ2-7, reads KAGVTQTPRYLIKTRGQQVTLSCSPISGHRSVSWYQQTPGQGLQFLFEYFSETQRNKGNFPGRFSGRQFSNSRSEMNVSTLELGDSALYLCASSAPGTGPYEQYFGPGTRLTVT.

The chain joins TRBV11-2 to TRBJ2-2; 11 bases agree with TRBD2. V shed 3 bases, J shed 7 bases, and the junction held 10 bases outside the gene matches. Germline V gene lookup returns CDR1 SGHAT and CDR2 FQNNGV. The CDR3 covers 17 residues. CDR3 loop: CASSFRGLAGNLGELFF. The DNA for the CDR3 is TGTGCCAGCAGCTTCAGAGGACTAGCGGGTAATCTCGGGGAGCTGTTTTTT.